This passage covers 24 T cell receptor beta chains from one sample sequenced in a study of CD8 T cells in ankylosing spondylitis. One entry per CDR3 protein, called by TCRdb with MiXCR from the 5' RACE reads. The data show 220,000 or so distinct CDR3 sequences, about 10% seen once. The sequencing input was blood, either unsorted or a sorted T cell fraction (not recorded which). These TCRs come from a male donor with ankylosing spondylitis or in good health (not recorded which).

This clonotype was observed many times. The CDR3 loop is CSARDPNSYQETQYF. The DNA of the CDR3 is TGCAGTGCTAGAGATCCCAACTCCTACCAAGAGACCCAGTACTTC. The chain uses TRBV20-1 and TRBJ2-5; D ambiguous. There are 15 residues in the CDR3. Trimming took 0 bases from V and 0 from J, leaving 11 bases between them. Germline lookup yields CDR1 DFQATT and CDR2 SNEGSKA (reference sequence).

The rearrangement joins TRBV30 to TRBJ2-1; D tentatively reads TRBD1 or TRBD2 (5 bases each). This CDR3 spans 12 amino acids. With 7 bases removed from V and 3 bases from J, the gap between germline ends came to 10 bases. In germline, CDR1 is GTSNPN, CDR2 SVGIG (reference sequence). The DNA for the CDR3 is TGTGCCTCCCGGGACGGCTACAATGAGCAGTTCTTC. Translated, it gives CASRDGYNEQFF.

This clonotype was counted at least ten times. This chain's CDR3 is CASSLGVSLNEKLFF. CDR3 coding DNA: TGTGCCAGCAGCTTAGGGGTCAGCCTTAATGAAAAACTGTTTTTT. The rearrangement joins TRBV7-9 to TRBJ1-4; D is undetermined. The CDR3 is 15 amino acids. Germline CDR1 reads SEHNR; CDR2 reads FQNEAQ (reference sequence). The V end was cut by 1 base, the J end by 4 bases, with 10 bases between.

This clonotype has at least ten counts. The chain links TRBV20-1 to TRBJ2-3; perhaps D is TRBD1 or TRBD2 (6 bases each). Germline V lookup: CDR1 DFQATT, CDR2 SNEGSKA (reference sequence). V gave up 3 bases and J gave up 1 base, with 14 bases separating them. This CDR3 comprises 15 residues. The DNA of the CDR3 is TGCAGTGCTAGTAGTGTGGGGGGCGGCACAGATACGCAGTATTTT. Amino acid sequence: CSASSVGGGTDTQYF.

This chain links TRBV10-3 with TRBJ1-6; no reliable D call. The V and J ends lost 3 bases and 7 bases respectively, with 13 bases between them. The CDR3 consists of 15 residues. From germline, CDR1 is ENHRY and CDR2 SYGVKD. DNA of the CDR3: TGTGCCATCAGTGACCCTGGGAGGACCAATTCACCCCTCCACTTT. It specifies CAISDPGRTNSPLHF.

The table lists this clonotype with a few counts. A much larger clone is a single base away; this may be a read error. V gene TRBV20-1 combines with J gene TRBJ2-7; 13 bases align to TRBD2. Germline V gene lookup returns CDR1 DFQATT and CDR2 SNEGSKA (reference sequence). This CDR3 has 15 residues. The CDR3, as DNA: TGCTGTGCTTCTCCGTGGACTAGCGGGGGCTACGAGCAGTACTTC. It specifies CCASPWTSGGYEQYF.

V usage is TRBV12-3 or TRBV12-4 and J usage is TRBJ2-4; 9 nucleotides match TRBD2. The CDR3 runs 17 residues. J was trimmed by 2 bases and V by 5 bases; bases with no gene match: 10. The CDR3 region has the DNA TGTGCCAGCAGTCCCCCCGGGGCGGGGGGGACCAAAAACATTCAGTACTTC. Translation gives CASSPPGAGGTKNIQYF.

This clonotype turned up a few times. The rearrangement joins TRBV5-1 to TRBJ1-6, with no clear D. V dropped 0 bases and J dropped 0 bases, with 13 bases sitting between them. This CDR3 is 18 amino acids long. CDR1 is SGHRS, CDR2 YFSETQ, per germline. Written as DNA, the CDR3 is TGCGCCAGCAGCTTGGATCTAGCGGGATCCTCCTATAATTCACCCCTCCACTTT. It yields the protein CASSLDLAGSSYNSPLHF.

This clonotype was seen ten or more times. The chain couples TRBV10-3 to TRBJ1-6; no clear D gene. This CDR3 has 13 amino acids. Germline loops: CDR1 ENHRY, CDR2 SYGVKD. The V end lost 6 bases, the J end lost 6 bases, and 9 bases lay between the germline ends. The CDR3 sequence is CAIREDGNSPLHF. The CDR3 DNA reads TGTGCCATCAGGGAGGACGGTAATTCACCCCTCCACTTT.

The chain has TRBV6-5 and TRBJ2-3, with D perhaps TRBD2 (5 bases). CDR3 length: 18 residues. Between the trimmed V and J ends, which lost 2 bases and 2 bases, there was a span of 20 bases. Per the germline V gene, CDR1 is MNHEY and CDR2 is SVGAGI. The CDR3 nucleotides are TGTGCCAGCAGTTACCCCTACATCGGGCAGGACTTCACAGATACGCAGTATTTT. As protein: CASSYPYIGQDFTDTQYF.

This clonotype was found many times. This chain joins TRBV29-1 and TRBJ2-2; D gene ambiguous. Trimming shortened V by 1 base and J by 4 bases, and 7 bases separated the two germline ends. Germline CDR1 SQVTM, CDR2 ANQGSEA. The CDR3 covers 13 residues. CDR3 coding DNA: TGCAGCGTTGAAGCTGGCAGCACCGGGGAGCTGTTTTTT. Translated: CSVEAGSTGELFF.

This clonotype has ten or more counts. The chain carries TRBV7-2 and TRBJ2-7; D tentatively reads TRBD1 or TRBD2 (5 bases each). The CDR3 length is 14 residues. Trimming pared 0 bases from V and 2 bases from J, leaving 8 bases between. Germline CDR1 SGHTA, CDR2 FQGNSA. The CDR3 here is CASSLAEGPYEQYF. The CDR3, as DNA: TGTGCCAGCAGCTTAGCTGAGGGGCCCTACGAGCAGTACTTC.

This clonotype was recorded at least ten times. This chain joins TRBV11-2 and TRBJ1-6; TRBD1 matches at 7 bases. Looked up from germline, CDR1 is SGHAT and CDR2 is FQNNGV. Losses at the gene ends were 5 bases for V and 7 bases for J; bases not matched to a gene: 11. The CDR3 contains 16 residues. CDR3 sequence reads: CASSNLRQGTNSPLHF. For the CDR3, the DNA is TGTGCCAGCAGCAATTTACGACAGGGAACCAATTCACCCCTCCACTTT. Full variable domain (missing parts from reference TRBV11-2 and TRBJ1-6): EAGVAQSPRYKIIEKRQSVAFWCNPISGHATLYWYQQILGQGPKLLIQFQNNGVVDDSQLPKDRFSAERLKGVDSTLKIQPAKLEDSAVYLCASSNLRQGTNSPLHFGNGTRLTVT.

This clonotype was observed a handful of times. V is TRBV28 and J is TRBJ2-5; TRBD1 agrees at 12 bases. The length of the CDR3 is 15 residues. V was clipped by 3 bases and J by 4 bases; unmatched bases: 3. In germline, CDR1 is MDHEN, CDR2 SYDVKM. The CDR3 nucleotides are TGTGCCAGCAGTTTGGGACAGGGGGCTGTAGAGACCCAGTACTTC. It is translated as CASSLGQGAVETQYF.

This clonotype appeared a few times. The rearrangement joins TRBV5-1 to TRBJ1-5; D unclear. V lost 0 bases, J lost 6 bases, and 16 bases lay in between. CDR1 is SGHRS, CDR2 YFSETQ, per germline. The CDR3 consists of 16 residues. Here the CDR3 reads CASSLETADGSQPQHF. CDR3 DNA sequence: TGCGCCAGCAGCTTGGAAACAGCCGACGGGTCTCAGCCCCAGCATTTT.

This clonotype has a count of ten or more. V is TRBV9 and J is TRBJ2-7, with D perhaps TRBD1 (6 bases). Trimming stripped 1 base from V and 4 bases from J, with 9 bases between. Germline V CDR1 and CDR2: SGDLS, YYNGEE. The CDR3 sequence is 13 residues long. The CDR3, as DNA: TGTGCCAGCAGCGTAAACGACAGGTACGAGCAGTACTTC. Residues: CASSVNDRYEQYF. The whole variable domain, filled in from reference TRBV9 and TRBJ2-7, reads DSGVTQTPKHLITATGQRVTLRCSPRSGDLSVYWYQQSLDQGLQFLIQYYNGEERAKGNILERFSAQQFPDLHSELNLSSLELGDSALYFCASSVNDRYEQYFGPGTRLTVT.

This clonotype was seen many times. This chain uses TRBV5-1 with TRBJ1-1, with D unresolved. Trimming removed 3 bases at V and 2 bases at J, with 5 bases between. This CDR3 has 12 residues. Germline V gives CDR1 SGHRS, CDR2 YFSETQ. This chain's CDR3 is CASSYGNTEAFF. CDR3 in DNA: TGCGCCAGCAGCTACGGAAACACTGAAGCTTTCTTT. Supplemented by reference TRBV5-1 and TRBJ1-1, the full variable domain reads KAGVTQTPRYLIKTRGQQVTLSCSPISGHRSVSWYQQTPGQGLQFLFEYFSETQRNKGNFPGRFSGRQFSNSRSEMNVSTLELGDSALYLCASSYGNTEAFFGQGTRLTVV.

This clonotype came up a few times. The chain is built from TRBV27 and TRBJ2-5, with 7 bases identical to TRBD1. J was trimmed by 1 base and V by 1 base; bases with no gene match: 3. The CDR3 runs 15 residues. Germline loops: CDR1 MNHEY, CDR2 SMNVEV (reference sequence). The CDR3 DNA follows: TGTGCCAGCAGTTTATGGGGACAGTCCCAAGAGACCCAGTACTTC. Amino acid sequence: CASSLWGQSQETQYF.

This clonotype was found a few times. The J gene is TRBJ1-5, the V gene TRBV5-1, with D uncertain. V dropped 0 bases and J dropped 0 bases, with 7 bases sitting between them. CDR1 SGHRS and CDR2 YFSETQ come from the germline V gene. There are 15 residues in the CDR3. The CDR3 nucleotides are TGCGCCAGCAGCTTGGACGGAGGTAGCAATCAGCCCCAGCATTTT. Translating gives CASSLDGGSNQPQHF. Full variable domain (outside the CDR3, taken from reference TRBV5-1 and TRBJ1-5): KAGVTQTPRYLIKTRGQQVTLSCSPISGHRSVSWYQQTPGQGLQFLFEYFSETQRNKGNFPGRFSGRQFSNSRSEMNVSTLELGDSALYLCASSLDGGSNQPQHFGDGTRLSIL.

This clonotype came up many times. J is TRBJ2-3 and V is TRBV3-1, with 10 bases aligning to TRBD2. Germline V lookup: CDR1 LGHDT, CDR2 YNNKEL (reference sequence). Trimming removed 4 bases from V and 2 bases from J; junction bases left unmatched: 9. There are 17 residues in the CDR3. The CDR3 DNA sequence: TGTGCCAGCAGCCTGGGGACTAGCGATGGTTACACAGATACGCAGTATTTT. Its protein product is CASSLGTSDGYTDTQYF.

In its sample, this clonotype was seen many times. This chain joins TRBV29-1 and TRBJ2-1; 8 nucleotides agree with TRBD2. CDR1 is SQVTM and CDR2 is ANQGSEA in the germline V gene. The CDR3 runs 12 residues. The V segment lost 4 bases and the J segment 8 bases; nucleotides outside the gene matches: 4. CDR3 sequence: CSVGLARDEQFF. CDR3 coding DNA: TGCAGCGTTGGACTAGCGAGGGATGAGCAGTTCTTC.

In this sample, this clonotype turned up many times. The chain carries TRBV3-1 and TRBJ2-2; D is possibly TRBD1 (5 bases). The CDR3 is 17 amino acids. Trimming shortened V by 4 bases and J by 1 base, and 16 bases separated the two germline ends. Per germline, CDR1 LGHDT and CDR2 YNNKEL (reference sequence). CDR3 residues: CASSLDRTHMNTGELFF. The DNA of the CDR3 is TGTGCCAGCAGCCTCGATCGGACACATATGAACACCGGGGAGCTGTTTTTT.

The chain employs TRBV6-1 and TRBJ2-5; TRBD2 matches at 9 bases. The CDR3 is made up of 15 amino acids. The V segment lost 6 bases and the J segment 5 bases; nucleotides outside the gene matches: 10. CDR1 is MNHNS, CDR2 SASEGT, per germline. CDR3 amino acids: CASRQGAGGWETQYF. The CDR3 bases are TGTGCCAGCAGACAGGGAGCGGGAGGATGGGAGACCCAGTACTTC.

This chain connects TRBV5-1 to TRBJ2-7; 13 positions agree with TRBD2. The germline gives CDR1 SGHRS, CDR2 YFSETQ. The junction had 4 bases not matched to a gene; V was cut back by 5 bases and J by 5 bases. The CDR3 is 14 amino acids. The CDR3 loop reads CASRLAGGPNEQYF. The DNA of the CDR3 is TGCGCCAGCAGACTAGCGGGGGGGCCCAACGAGCAGTACTTC.